This TCR beta chain stems from a study of cytomegalovirus exposure and HLA in healthy donors. At the level of the study: For the roughly 370 genotyped donors, approximately 82% fell within the Caucasian-associated ancestry cluster.

13 Jbeta primers and 60 Vbeta primers were used for the PCR. In the study's own analysis: Some 11 million of the roughly 77 million unique TCR beta chains counted in a later analysis were shared. The protocol was immunoSEQ multiplex PCR, while the TCRdb copy is restricted to in-frame clones and leaves out a portion. The DNA gave D and trimming, while V, J and clone size come from that table. The sample has 110,000 to 150,000 clones. The CDR3 has 15 residues. From germline, CDR1 is SGDLS and CDR2 YYNGEE. With 2 bases removed from V and 3 bases from J, the gap between germline ends came to 14 bases. Study-wide results and caveats: Cytomegalovirus-associated status was assigned to roughly 160 TCR beta chains. Later analysis identified a missense DCLRE1C variant that was linked to TCR beta V- and J-gene trimming.

A remark on this clone: Its antigen is not identified.

The sample was PBMCs. The receptor was isolated from a man aged 35-49 years in good health and CMV-seronegative. The chain couples TRBV9 to TRBJ1-1, with D maybe TRBD1 (6 bases). The CDR3 spells CASSVSGAKDTEAFF. CDR3 coding DNA: TGTGCCAGCAGCGTGTCAGGGGCTAAGGACACTGAAGCTTTCTTT.